The 13 T cell receptor beta chains below come from one sample, sequenced in a study of blood T cell repertoires in COVID-19. Only in-frame clones appear in the TCRdb table, and some are missing; sequencing was by immunoSEQ multiplex PCR. The sample carries about 93,000 clones, 89% recorded once. Sequenced sample: peripheral blood. All receptors derive from a man between 60 and 75 years old with COVID-19, enrolled during active disease.

J is TRBJ2-7 and V is TRBV27; the D gene is possibly TRBD1 (6 bases). CDR3 length: 15 residues. Trimming stripped 4 bases from V and 2 bases from J, with 15 bases between. Germline loops: CDR1 MNHEY, CDR2 SMNVEV (reference sequence). DNA of the CDR3: TGTGCCAGCAGTTCGCAGTTAGGGGGTGCCTACGAGCAGTACTTC. Amino acids: CASSSQLGGAYEQYF.

The genes are TRBV9 and TRBJ2-1; 12 nucleotides match TRBD2. V shed 5 bases and J 9 bases; nucleotides not matched to a gene: 6. Germline V gene lookup returns CDR1 SGDLS and CDR2 YYNGEE. The CDR3 has 14 residues. CDR3 protein: CASSSSGRVSEQFF. CDR3 in DNA: TGTGCCAGCAGTTCTAGCGGGAGGGTAAGTGAGCAGTTCTTC.

The V and J genes are TRBV19 and TRBJ1-1, with 7 nucleotides matching TRBD1. The trim removed 7 bases at V and 3 bases at J, leaving 14 bases unmatched. Looked up from germline, CDR1 is LNHDA and CDR2 is SQIVND (reference sequence). The CDR3 spans 16 residues. This CDR3 reads CASTKDRFDGDTEAFF. In DNA, the CDR3 is TGTGCCAGTACTAAGGACAGGTTCGACGGAGACACTGAAGCTTTCTTT.

This rearrangement joins TRBV12-3 or TRBV12-4 to TRBJ1-1; 7 nucleotides align to TRBD1. The J segment lost 11 bases and the V segment lost 4 bases, leaving 7 bases of the junction unmatched. This CDR3 has 12 residues. CDR3 bases: TGTGCCAGCAGTTCCTCAGGGGGGCCCGCTTTCTTT. Translated: CASSSSGGPAFF.

CDR3 protein: CASSPPLGQGPTEETQYF. As DNA, the CDR3 is TGTGCCAGCTCACCACCGCTGGGACAGGGACCTACGGAAGAGACCCAGTACTTC. V and J are TRBV18 and TRBJ2-5; 9 bases map to TRBD1. Per germline, CDR1 KGHSH and CDR2 LQKENI. The CDR3 loop spans 18 amino acids. V shed 0 bases and J 3 bases; nucleotides not matched to a gene: 11.

This clone was found once. The chain links TRBV19 to TRBJ2-5; 10 nucleotides align to TRBD2. Unmatched junction bases numbered 14, after V lost 3 bases and J lost 4 bases. The CDR3 runs to 18 residues. CDR1 LNHDA and CDR2 SQIVND come from the germline V gene (reference sequence). The CDR3 sequence: CASSMRTEGLATPETQYF. CDR3 in DNA: TGTGCCAGTAGTATGCGTACGGAGGGACTAGCGACACCAGAGACCCAGTACTTC.

CDR3 loop: CATSRGGGRTYEQYF. The CDR3 region has the DNA TGTGCCACCAGCAGAGGGGGCGGGAGGACCTACGAGCAGTACTTC. The chain is built from TRBV15 and TRBJ2-7; 8 bases are shared with TRBD2. J lost 2 bases, V lost 1 base, and 4 bases had no gene match. This CDR3 has 15 residues. The germline gives CDR1 LNHNV, CDR2 YYDKDF (reference sequence).

This clone was seen only once. The rearrangement links TRBV5-4 to TRBJ2-5; 9 nucleotides agree with TRBD1. Germline trimming cut 2 bases from V and 5 bases from J; bases unmatched to any gene: 1. CDR3 length: 13 amino acids. From germline, CDR1 is SGHNT and CDR2 YYREEE (reference sequence). The CDR3 DNA reads as TGTGCCAGCAGCTTCGACAGGGGGGAGACCCAGTACTTC. Protein product: CASSFDRGETQYF.

The V call is TRBV5-8, the J call TRBJ1-5, with D uncertain. There are 15 residues in the CDR3. Per germline, CDR1 SGHTS and CDR2 YDEGEE. Between the trimmed V and J ends, which lost 1 base and 0 bases, there was a span of 8 bases. The CDR3 is CASSLSIDSNQPQHF. The DNA for the CDR3 is TGTGCCAGCAGCTTGTCCATAGATAGCAATCAGCCCCAGCATTTT.

V usage is TRBV27 and J usage is TRBJ2-1, with 9 bases fitting TRBD2. The junction had 11 bases not matched to a gene; V was cut back by 8 bases and J by 6 bases. The CDR3 runs to 15 residues. Germline V gene data show CDR1 as MNHEY and CDR2 as SMNVEV (reference sequence). The DNA for the CDR3 is TGTGCCAGCGGGTGGATCAGCGGGAGGCTCAATGAGCAGTTCTTC. It encodes CASGWISGRLNEQFF.

The V call is TRBV10-3, the J call TRBJ2-7; D unclear. The CDR3 sequence is 11 residues long. From germline, CDR1 is ENHRY and CDR2 SYGVKD. The ends were cut back, 8 bases at V and 5 bases at J, with 10 bases in the middle. DNA of the CDR3: TGTGCCATCCAGGATGTCGACGAGCAGTACTTC. The encoded protein is CAIQDVDEQYF.

The chain combines TRBV3-1 (or the pseudogene TRBV3-2) with TRBJ2-7, with 7 bases fitting TRBD2. Germline V gene lookup returns CDR1 LGHDT and CDR2 YNNKEL (reference sequence). The CDR3 sequence is 15 residues long. Trimming took 0 bases from V and 7 from J; bases not matched to a gene: 9. This CDR3 reads CASSQESGGTREQYF. Here the CDR3 DNA reads TGTGCCAGCAGCCAAGAGTCGGGGGGAACGAGAGAGCAGTACTTC.

The chain is built from TRBV5-1 and TRBJ1-4, with 7 bases fitting TRBD1. The germline V gene encodes CDR1 SGHRS and CDR2 YFSETQ. The CDR3 contains 15 residues. The V and J ends lost 2 bases and 4 bases, in that order; junction bases with no gene match: 5. The CDR3 spells CASSFGTVSNEKLFF. DNA of the CDR3: TGCGCCAGCAGCTTCGGGACAGTGAGTAATGAAAAACTGTTTTTT.